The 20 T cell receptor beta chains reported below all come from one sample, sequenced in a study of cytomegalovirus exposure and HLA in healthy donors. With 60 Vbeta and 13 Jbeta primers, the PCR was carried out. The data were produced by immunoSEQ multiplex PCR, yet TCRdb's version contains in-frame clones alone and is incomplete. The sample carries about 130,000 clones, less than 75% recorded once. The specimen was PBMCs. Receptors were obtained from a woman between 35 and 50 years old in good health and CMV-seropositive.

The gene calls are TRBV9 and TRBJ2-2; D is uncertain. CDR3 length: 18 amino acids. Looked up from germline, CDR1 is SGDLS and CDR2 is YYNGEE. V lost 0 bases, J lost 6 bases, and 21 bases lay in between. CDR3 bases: TGTGCCAGCAGCGTAGTCCGTGAAAGGCCTAGTCTTCCCGGGGAGCTGTTTTTT. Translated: CASSVVRERPSLPGELFF.

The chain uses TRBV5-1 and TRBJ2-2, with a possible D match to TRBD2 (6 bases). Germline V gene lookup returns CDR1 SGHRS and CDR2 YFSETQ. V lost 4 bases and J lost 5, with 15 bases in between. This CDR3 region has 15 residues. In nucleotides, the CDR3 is TGCGCCAGCAGCGTCTCGCTACTAGCTACCGGGGAGCTGTTTTTT. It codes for CASSVSLLATGELFF.

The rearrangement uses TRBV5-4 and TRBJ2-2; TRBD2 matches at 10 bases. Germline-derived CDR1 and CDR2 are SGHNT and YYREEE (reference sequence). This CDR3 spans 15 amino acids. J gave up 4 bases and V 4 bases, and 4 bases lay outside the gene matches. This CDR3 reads CASSPLAGATGELFF. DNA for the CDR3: TGTGCCAGCAGCCCCCTAGCGGGGGCCACCGGGGAGCTGTTTTTT.

CDR3 DNA sequence: TGCAGCTCCCCCTCCGGCACTGAAGCTTTCTTT. Encoded protein: CSSPSGTEAFF. The rearrangement joins TRBV20-1 to TRBJ1-1; D not certain. The CDR3 spans 11 residues. From germline, CDR1 is DFQATT and CDR2 SNEGSKA (reference sequence).

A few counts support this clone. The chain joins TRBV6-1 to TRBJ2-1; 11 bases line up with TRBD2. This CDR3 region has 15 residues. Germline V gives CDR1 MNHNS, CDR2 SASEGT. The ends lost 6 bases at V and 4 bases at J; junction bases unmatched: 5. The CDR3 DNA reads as TGTGCCAGCAGGGCCGGGACTAGCGGTTACAATGAGCAGTTCTTC. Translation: CASRAGTSGYNEQFF.

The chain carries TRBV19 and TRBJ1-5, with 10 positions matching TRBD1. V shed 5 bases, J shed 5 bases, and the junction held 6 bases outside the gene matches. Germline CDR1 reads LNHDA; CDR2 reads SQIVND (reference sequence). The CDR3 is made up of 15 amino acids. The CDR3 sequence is CASSVTGTGDQPQHF. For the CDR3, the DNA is TGTGCCAGTAGTGTCACCGGGACAGGGGATCAGCCCCAGCATTTT. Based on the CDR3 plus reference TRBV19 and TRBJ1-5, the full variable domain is DGGITQSPKYLFRKEGQNVTLSCEQNLNHDAMYWYRQDPGQGLRLIYYSQIVNDFQKGDIAEGYSVSREKKESFPLTVTSAQKNPTAFYLCASSVTGTGDQPQHFGDGTRLSIL.

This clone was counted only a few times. DNA of the CDR3: TGTGCCAGCAGTTTAACAGAATTGAGCTCTGGAAACACCATATATTTT. Translating gives CASSLTELSSGNTIYF. The chain couples TRBV28 to TRBJ1-3; no definite D call. Germline V gene data show CDR1 as MDHEN and CDR2 as SYDVKM. The CDR3 loop spans 16 amino acids. Trimming cost V 2 bases and J 0 bases, with 11 bases left between them.

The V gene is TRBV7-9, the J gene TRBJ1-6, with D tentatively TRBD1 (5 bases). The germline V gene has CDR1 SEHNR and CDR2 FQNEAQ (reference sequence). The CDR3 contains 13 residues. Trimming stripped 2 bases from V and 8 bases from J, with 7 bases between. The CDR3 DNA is TGTGCCAGCAGCTTACAGGGTGATTCACCCCTCCACTTT. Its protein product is CASSLQGDSPLHF.

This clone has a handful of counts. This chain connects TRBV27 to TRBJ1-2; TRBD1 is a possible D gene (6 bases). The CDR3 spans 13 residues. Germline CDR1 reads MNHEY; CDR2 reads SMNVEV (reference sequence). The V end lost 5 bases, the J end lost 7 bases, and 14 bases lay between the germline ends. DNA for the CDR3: TGTGCCAGCAGTCCAGGGGTAGGACGTGGCTACACCTTC. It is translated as CASSPGVGRGYTF.

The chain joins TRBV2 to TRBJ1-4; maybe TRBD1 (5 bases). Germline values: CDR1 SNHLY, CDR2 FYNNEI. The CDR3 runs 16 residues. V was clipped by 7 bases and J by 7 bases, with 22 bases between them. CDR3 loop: CASTSGRRGMGEKLFF. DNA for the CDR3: TGTGCCAGCACCTCAGGTCGTAGGGGAATGGGTGAAAAACTGTTTTTT.

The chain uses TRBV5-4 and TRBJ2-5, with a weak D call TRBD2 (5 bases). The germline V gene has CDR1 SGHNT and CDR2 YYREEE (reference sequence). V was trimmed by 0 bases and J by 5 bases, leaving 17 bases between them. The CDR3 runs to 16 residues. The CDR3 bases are TGTGCCAGCAGCTTGGGAGACAAACCTCGCGGGGAGACCCAGTACTTC. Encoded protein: CASSLGDKPRGETQYF.

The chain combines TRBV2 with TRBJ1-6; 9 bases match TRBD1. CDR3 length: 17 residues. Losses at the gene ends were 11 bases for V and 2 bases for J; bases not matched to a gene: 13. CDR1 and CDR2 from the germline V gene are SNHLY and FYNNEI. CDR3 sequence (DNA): TGTGCCGCCACGGGACAGGGCCCACACACCTATAATTCACCCCTCCACTTT. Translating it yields CAATGQGPHTYNSPLHF.

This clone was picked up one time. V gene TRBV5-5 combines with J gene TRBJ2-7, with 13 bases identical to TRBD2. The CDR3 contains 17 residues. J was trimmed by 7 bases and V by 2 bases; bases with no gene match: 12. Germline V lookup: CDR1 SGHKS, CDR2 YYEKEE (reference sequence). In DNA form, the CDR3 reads TGTGCCAGCAGCTTTGGGGGACTAGCGGGAATTGGGGAGGAGCAGTACTTC. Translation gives CASSFGGLAGIGEEQYF. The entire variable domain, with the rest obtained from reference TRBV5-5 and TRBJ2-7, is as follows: DAGVTQSPTHLIKTRGQQVTLRCSPISGHKSVSWYQQVLGQGPQFIFQYYEKEERGRGNFPDRFSARQFPNYSSELNVNALLLGDSALYLCASSFGGLAGIGEEQYFGPGTRLTVT.

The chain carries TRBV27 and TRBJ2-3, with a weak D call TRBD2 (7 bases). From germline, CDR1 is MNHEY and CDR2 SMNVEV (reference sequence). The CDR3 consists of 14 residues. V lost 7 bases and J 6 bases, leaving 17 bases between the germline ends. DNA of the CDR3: TGTGCCAGCAAGAGGGGGGGGCGCGTGGATACGCAGTATTTT. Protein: CASKRGGRVDTQYF.

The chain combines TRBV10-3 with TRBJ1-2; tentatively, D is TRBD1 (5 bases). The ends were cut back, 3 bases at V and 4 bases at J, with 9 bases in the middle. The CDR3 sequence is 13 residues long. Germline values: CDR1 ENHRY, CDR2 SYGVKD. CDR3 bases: TGTGCCATCAGTGAAGGAGGGGCCTATGGCTACACCTTC. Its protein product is CAISEGGAYGYTF.

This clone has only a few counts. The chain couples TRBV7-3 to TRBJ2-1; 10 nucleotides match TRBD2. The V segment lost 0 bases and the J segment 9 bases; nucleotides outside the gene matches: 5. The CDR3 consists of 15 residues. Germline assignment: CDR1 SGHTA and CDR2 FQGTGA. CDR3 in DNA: TGTGCCAGCAGCTTAACGGTAGCGGGGGGAACTGAGCAGTTCTTC. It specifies CASSLTVAGGTEQFF.

CDR3 DNA: TGTGCCAGCAGCTTAGCCTGGGGGGGCTCACCCCTCCACTTT. Translated: CASSLAWGGSPLHF. The gene calls are TRBV7-2 and TRBJ1-6, with D possibly matching TRBD1 (6 bases). The CDR3 length is 14 residues. V was trimmed by 0 bases and J by 10 bases, leaving 10 bases between them. Germline V gene data show CDR1 as SGHTA and CDR2 as FQGNSA.

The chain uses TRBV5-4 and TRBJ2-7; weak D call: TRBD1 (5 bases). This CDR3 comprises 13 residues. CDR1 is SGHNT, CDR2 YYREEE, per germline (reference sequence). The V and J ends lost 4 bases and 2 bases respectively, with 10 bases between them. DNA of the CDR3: TGTGCCAGCAGCGGGCAGGGAACCTACGAGCAGTACTTC. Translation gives CASSGQGTYEQYF.

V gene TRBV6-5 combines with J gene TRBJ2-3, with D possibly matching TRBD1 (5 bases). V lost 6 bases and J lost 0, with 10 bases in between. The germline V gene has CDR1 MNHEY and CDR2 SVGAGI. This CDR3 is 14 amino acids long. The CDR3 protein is CASSDSRSTDTQYF. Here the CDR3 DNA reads TGTGCCAGCAGCGACAGTCGGAGCACAGATACGCAGTATTTT.

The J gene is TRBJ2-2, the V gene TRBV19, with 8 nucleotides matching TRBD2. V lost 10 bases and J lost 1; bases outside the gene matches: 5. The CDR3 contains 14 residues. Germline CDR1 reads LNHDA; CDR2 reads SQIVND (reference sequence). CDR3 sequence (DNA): TGTGCCATTTCAAGCGGGGGGAACACCGGGGAGCTGTTTTTT. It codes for CAISSGGNTGELFF.